The 19 T cell receptor beta chains below all came from one sample that was sequenced in a study of blood T cell repertoires in COVID-19. Sequencing was performed with immunoSEQ multiplex PCR; in TCRdb, only in-frame clones are kept and a portion is missing. This table holds roughly 80,000 clones, around 90% found once. What was sequenced was peripheral blood. Every receptor here comes from a man aged 45-65 years with active COVID-19.

The chain joins TRBV4-2 to TRBJ1-5; 7 bases fit TRBD1. The CDR3 covers 18 residues. CDR1 is LGHNA, CDR2 YNFKEQ, per germline. The trim removed 3 bases at V and 0 bases at J, leaving 11 bases unmatched. CDR3 sequence reads: CASSHNRDSPFSNQPQHF. In DNA, the CDR3 is TGTGCCAGCAGCCACAACCGGGACAGCCCCTTTAGCAATCAGCCCCAGCATTTT.

The J gene is TRBJ2-5, the V gene TRBV11-3; 11 bases map to TRBD2. V lost 3 bases and J lost 1; bases outside the gene matches: 1. This CDR3 region has 15 residues. The germline V gene has CDR1 SGHNT and CDR2 YENEEA. DNA for the CDR3: TGTGCCAGCAGCTTCGGGACTAGCGGCCAAGAGACCCAGTACTTC. This encodes CASSFGTSGQETQYF.

J is TRBJ1-1 and V is TRBV9; D is unclear. Germline loops: CDR1 SGDLS, CDR2 YYNGEE. V lost 1 base and J lost 3, with 7 bases in between. CDR3 size: 13 residues. The CDR3 DNA reads TGTGCCAGCAGCGTACGGGTAGACACTGAAGCTTTCTTT. This gives the protein CASSVRVDTEAFF.

CDR3 sequence (DNA): TGTGCCAGCAGCAAGGGTACAGGGCCCTATGAGCAGTTCTTC. Its translation: CASSKGTGPYEQFF. This chain uses TRBV3-1 (or the pseudogene TRBV3-2) with TRBJ2-1; perhaps TRBD1 as D (6 bases). CDR1 and CDR2 (germline): LGHDT, YNNKEL (reference sequence). Trimming removed 5 bases from V and 8 bases from J, with 16 bases in between. The CDR3 length is 14 residues.

CDR3 in DNA: TGTGCCAGCTCACTTGGAATCGGGATCGATGAGCAGTTCTTC. Translating gives CASSLGIGIDEQFF. V and J are TRBV18 and TRBJ2-1, with D perhaps matching TRBD2 (5 bases). The CDR3 totals 14 residues. V lost 4 bases and J lost 8, with 15 bases in between. CDR1 and CDR2 (germline): KGHSH, LQKENI.

The rearrangement links TRBV24-1 to TRBJ1-2, with a weak D call TRBD1 (5 bases). The CDR3 spans 16 residues. CDR1 KGHDR and CDR2 SFDVKD come from the germline V gene. V was pared by 12 bases and J by 3 bases, with 25 bases between. The CDR3 reads CAASGGRQGIDYGYTF. The CDR3 DNA reads TGTGCCGCGTCAGGTGGTCGGCAGGGCATCGACTATGGCTACACCTTC.

The V gene is TRBV5-5, the J gene TRBJ1-1, with D perhaps matching TRBD1 (5 bases). Per the germline V gene, CDR1 is SGHKS and CDR2 is YYEKEE (reference sequence). CDR3 length: 12 residues. V was clipped by 4 bases and J by 1 base, with 5 bases between them. The CDR3 region has the DNA TGTGCCAGCAGCAGGGGGAACACTGAAGCTTTCTTT. Protein product: CASSRGNTEAFF.

The chain couples TRBV7-8 to TRBJ2-3; D is unresolved. Between the trimmed V and J ends, which lost 5 bases and 4 bases, there was a span of 16 bases. The CDR3 has 15 residues. Germline CDR1 is SGHVS and CDR2 is FQNEAQ. CDR3 region: CASSPPRISPDTQYF. CDR3 nucleotide sequence: TGTGCCAGCAGCCCACCTAGGATTTCCCCAGATACGCAGTATTTT.

The chain has TRBV15 and TRBJ1-1; possibly TRBD1 for D (6 bases). Germline loops: CDR1 LNHNV, CDR2 YYDKDF (reference sequence). CDR3 length: 12 residues. V gave up 9 bases and J gave up 10 bases, with 18 bases separating them. CDR3 DNA: TGTGCCACGCAACAGGGCCGGGTTGCAGCTTTCTTT. Translated, it gives CATQQGRVAAFF.

The chain links TRBV5-1 to TRBJ2-1, with TRBD2 matching 9 bases. Per germline, CDR1 SGHRS and CDR2 YFSETQ. V lost 0 bases, J lost 3 bases, and 4 bases stayed unmatched. The CDR3 length is 16 residues. In DNA, the CDR3 is TGCGCCAGCAGCTTGGATGCGGGAGGGGGCTACAATGAGCAGTTCTTC. This encodes CASSLDAGGGYNEQFF.

V usage is TRBV6-5 and J usage is TRBJ1-1, with D uncertain. Germline lookup yields CDR1 MNHEY and CDR2 SVGAGI. V dropped 0 bases and J dropped 7 bases, with 12 bases sitting between them. The CDR3 extends over 14 amino acids. Here the CDR3 DNA reads TGTGCCAGCAGTTACTCGAACGAAGCCGATGAAGCTTTCTTT. It codes for CASSYSNEADEAFF.

A few counts support this clone. The chain joins TRBV7-9 to TRBJ2-1, with TRBD2 identical over 9 bases. The CDR3 totals 16 residues. The germline CDR1 and CDR2 sequences are SEHNR and FQNEAQ (reference sequence). V lost 5 bases, J lost 7 bases, and 12 bases stayed unmatched. The CDR3 sequence is CASSPRSVLAGNEQFF. Here the CDR3 DNA reads TGTGCCAGCAGCCCAAGAAGTGTCCTAGCGGGGAATGAGCAGTTCTTC.

The rearrangement joins TRBV6-1 to TRBJ1-6; 7 bases match TRBD1. Germline V gene data show CDR1 as MNHNS and CDR2 as SASEGT. Trimming took 3 bases from V and 1 from J; bases not matched to a gene: 3. The CDR3 is 16 residues long. As DNA, the CDR3 is TGTGCCAGCAGTGATACAGGGGCATCCTATAATTCACCCCTCCACTTT. Its translation is CASSDTGASYNSPLHF.

The V gene is TRBV7-2, the J gene TRBJ1-4; D uncertain. The ends were cut back, 1 base at V and 8 bases at J, with 14 bases in the middle. Germline-derived CDR1 and CDR2 are SGHTA and FQGNSA. CDR3 size: 15 residues. The CDR3 coding sequence is TGTGCCAGCAGCTTAGGATCCGGGAAGGGAGAAAAACTGTTTTTT. This translates into CASSLGSGKGEKLFF.

The chain carries TRBV5-1 and TRBJ1-1; 11 positions match TRBD1. The junction had 7 bases not matched to a gene; V was cut back by 4 bases and J by 5 bases. This CDR3 has 15 amino acids. Germline V gene sequence: CDR1 SGHRS, CDR2 YFSETQ. CDR3 in DNA: TGCGCCAGCAGCCTTTCCGGGACAGGGGGAACTGAAGCTTTCTTT. This codes for CASSLSGTGGTEAFF.

The genes are TRBV4-3 and TRBJ1-1; D is perhaps TRBD1 (5 bases). Trimming stripped 2 bases from V and 6 bases from J, with 10 bases between. Germline V gene lookup returns CDR1 LGHNA and CDR2 YSLEER. The CDR3 is 13 residues long. CDR3 bases: TGCGCCAGCAGCCAATCAGGGCGCGCTGAAGCTTTCTTT. This gives the protein CASSQSGRAEAFF.

This sequence joins TRBV6-5 and TRBJ1-1, with TRBD1 identical over 10 bases. CDR1 is MNHEY and CDR2 is SVGAGI in the germline V gene. The ends lost 2 bases at V and 7 bases at J; junction bases unmatched: 4. The CDR3 runs 14 residues. CDR3 nucleotide sequence: TGTGCCAGCAGTTACGGGACAGGGGTCTATGAAGCTTTCTTT. Translation: CASSYGTGVYEAFF.

This clone has just a few counts. The chain uses TRBV7-9 and TRBJ1-5; D is undetermined. Germline CDR1 reads SEHNR; CDR2 reads FQNEAQ (reference sequence). V lost 0 bases and J lost 5, with 8 bases in between. The CDR3 has 14 amino acids. In DNA, the CDR3 is TGTGCCAGCAGCTTAGCAAACAGAGATCAGCCCCAGCATTTT. Amino acids: CASSLANRDQPQHF.

The chain is built from TRBV2 and TRBJ2-1; D may be TRBD2 (5 bases). Trimming took 2 bases from V and 0 from J, leaving 11 bases between them. The CDR3 is 16 amino acids. Germline V gives CDR1 SNHLY, CDR2 FYNNEI. The CDR3: CASSELRVSSYNEQFF. DNA of the CDR3: TGTGCCAGCAGTGAACTGCGGGTGAGCTCCTACAATGAGCAGTTCTTC.